Described below is a single TCR beta chain sequence and its context. RNA transcripts provided the source from which TCR beta CDR3 regions were amplified. HTBI primers were employed in a first-round RT-PCR of the TCR CDR3. Via MiXCR, TCRdb re-called the multiplex PCR reads, giving one row per CDR3 protein. The sample lists approximately 360,000 distinct CDR3 sequences, just under 25% occurring once. This entry belongs to a study of T cells in Graves' hyperthyroidism and ophthalmopathy. Stable Graves' hyperthyroidism denoted no ophthalmopathy progression over 18 months. Germline V gives CDR1 ENHRY, CDR2 SYGVKD. J lost 6 bases, V lost 8 bases, and 7 bases had no gene match. The CDR3 is 14 residues long.

This sequence joins TRBV10-3 and TRBJ2-1; 10 positions agree with TRBD2. The sequenced sample consisted of blood. The receptor's source is a man aged 50 to 60 with Graves' hyperthyroidism. The CDR3 coding sequence is TGTGCCATCTCAGCGGGAGGGCCCCTCAATGAGCAGTTCTTC. Its translation is CAISAGGPLNEQFF.